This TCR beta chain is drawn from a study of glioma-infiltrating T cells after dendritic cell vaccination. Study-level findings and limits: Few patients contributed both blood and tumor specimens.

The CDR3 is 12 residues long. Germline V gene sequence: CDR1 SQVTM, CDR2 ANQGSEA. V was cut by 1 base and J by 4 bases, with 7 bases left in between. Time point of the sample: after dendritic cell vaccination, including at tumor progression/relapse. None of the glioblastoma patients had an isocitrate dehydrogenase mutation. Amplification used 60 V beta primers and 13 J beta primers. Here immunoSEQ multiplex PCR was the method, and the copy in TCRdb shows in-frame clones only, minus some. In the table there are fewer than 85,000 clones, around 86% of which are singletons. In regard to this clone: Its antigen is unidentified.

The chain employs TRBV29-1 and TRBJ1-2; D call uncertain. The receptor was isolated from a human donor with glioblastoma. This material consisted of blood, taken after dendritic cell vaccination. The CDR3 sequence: CSVEGLGYGYTF. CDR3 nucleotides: TGCAGCGTTGAAGGGCTTGGCTATGGCTACACCTTC.